One and the same sample provided the 21 T cell receptor beta chains below, sequenced in a study of blood T cells in healthy people across ages. A second 7 to 11 cycle PCR used barcoded and J-beta primers. TCRdb reprocessed the 5' RACE reads with MiXCR, giving one entry per CDR3 protein. The sample gives 540,000 or so distinct CDR3 sequences, around 48% of which show up once; roughly 25% is in the top ten. The sample comprised blood. The source of these receptors is an older man in good health.

The rearrangement links TRBV28 to TRBJ1-2, with 8 bases aligning to TRBD1. After removal of 6 bases from V and 4 bases from J, the junction contained 10 bases not matched to a gene. This CDR3 has 15 amino acids. Per the germline V gene, CDR1 is MDHEN and CDR2 is SYDVKM. The CDR3 loop reads CASRTGTGVPYGYTF. The CDR3 bases are TGTGCCAGCAGAACCGGGACAGGCGTTCCCTATGGCTACACCTTC.

J is TRBJ2-7 and V is TRBV3-1; perhaps TRBD1 as D (6 bases). Germline V gene lookup returns CDR1 LGHDT and CDR2 YNNKEL (reference sequence). Trimming left V 1 base short and J 6 bases short, with 16 bases between. The CDR3 contains 15 residues. The CDR3 coding sequence is TGTGCCAGCAGCCAAGTCTCTTTGGGACAAGTCGAGCAGTACTTC. As protein: CASSQVSLGQVEQYF.

The genes are TRBV6-6 and TRBJ1-5; D perhaps matches TRBD1 (6 bases). Trimming took off 4 bases at V and 3 bases at J, with 7 bases between the two ends. The CDR3 consists of 13 residues. Germline-derived CDR1 and CDR2 are MNHNY and SVGAGI (reference sequence). CDR3 region: CASSWTANQPQHF. CDR3 sequence (DNA): TGTGCCAGCAGTTGGACAGCCAATCAGCCCCAGCATTTT.

The chain combines TRBV11-1 with TRBJ2-7; D ambiguous. The J call may be faulty, since TRBJ2-4 better matches the DNA end. From germline, CDR1 is SGHAT and CDR2 FQDESV (reference sequence). The CDR3 runs to 14 residues. CDR3 in DNA: TGTGCCAGCGGGGTGGAAGGAACCCAAAACATTCAGTACTTC. Amino acids: CASGVEGTQNIQYF.

In the case of this clonotype: The junction differs from germline at one of its ends, possibly a read error. This chain connects TRBV12-3 or TRBV12-4 to TRBJ2-5; a weak D match, TRBD2 (7 bases). The CDR3 runs to 17 residues. The CDR3 region has the DNA TGTGCCAGCAGTTTGGGGGGCGGGACTATGGGCAGAGAGACTCAGTACTTC. Residues: CASSLGGGTMGRETQYF.

The rearrangement joins TRBV3-1 to TRBJ1-2; no clear D gene. The CDR3 covers 11 residues. Trimming cost V 6 bases and J 8 bases, with 10 bases left between them. In germline, CDR1 is LGHDT, CDR2 YNNKEL (reference sequence). CDR3 DNA sequence: TGTGCCAGCAGAGACGAGGGCGGCTACACCTTC. This translates into CASRDEGGYTF.

This clonotype was recorded a few times. The rearrangement joins TRBV18 to TRBJ2-1, with 7 bases matching TRBD1. This CDR3 spans 16 amino acids. Losses at the gene ends were 2 bases for V and 6 bases for J; bases not matched to a gene: 10. Germline V gene lookup returns CDR1 KGHSH and CDR2 LQKENI. The CDR3 is CASSPNRGRGSNEQFF. CDR3 nucleotide sequence: TGTGCCAGCTCACCAAACAGGGGCCGGGGATCCAATGAGCAGTTCTTC.

V and J are TRBV24-1 and TRBJ2-6; no clear D. Trimming pared 2 bases from V and 2 bases from J, leaving 9 bases between. This CDR3 region has 16 residues. Germline lookup yields CDR1 KGHDR and CDR2 SFDVKD. The CDR3 region has the DNA TGTGCCACCAGTGATTCGTTGGGGACTGGGGCCAACGTCCTGACTTTC. Its protein product is CATSDSLGTGANVLTF.

CDR3 nucleotide sequence: TGCGCCAGCAGCTTGGCTGTGGGGGGCGGGTGGACTGAAGCTTTCTTT. Translating gives CASSLAVGGGWTEAFF. The rearrangement joins TRBV5-1 to TRBJ1-1; TRBD1 might be the D (6 bases). Trimming left V 0 bases short and J 5 bases short, with 17 bases between. Germline CDR1 SGHRS, CDR2 YFSETQ. The CDR3 is 16 residues long.

This chain connects TRBV6-6 to TRBJ1-1; D unclear. Per the germline V gene, CDR1 is MNHNY and CDR2 is SVGAGI (reference sequence). CDR3 length: 16 residues. The V and J ends lost 6 bases and 0 bases respectively, with 17 bases between them. The CDR3 DNA follows: TGTGCCAGCAGCTCTCCCAGGACGGCTATGAACACTGAAGCTTTCTTT. This codes for CASSSPRTAMNTEAFF.

This clonotype has more than one count but fewer than ten. This rearrangement joins TRBV6-6 to TRBJ1-2, with D perhaps TRBD1 (5 bases). The CDR3 consists of 15 residues. Looked up from germline, CDR1 is MNHNY and CDR2 is SVGAGI (reference sequence). The V end lost 6 bases, the J end lost 6 bases, and 20 bases lay between the germline ends. As DNA, the CDR3 is TGTGCCAGCAGCACCGCAGCCAGGGCTATGCATGGCTACACCTTC. This encodes CASSTAARAMHGYTF.

This clonotype has a handful of counts. The chain has TRBV20-1 and TRBJ1-3; 8 positions agree with TRBD1. The junction had 4 bases not matched to a gene; V was cut back by 5 bases and J by 4 bases. Germline V lookup: CDR1 DFQATT, CDR2 SNEGSKA (reference sequence). CDR3 length equals 13 residues. The CDR3 reads CSAGQGGGNTIYF. CDR3 DNA sequence: TGCAGTGCTGGACAGGGAGGAGGAAACACCATATATTTT.

This rearrangement joins TRBV2 to TRBJ2-3, with 9 positions matching TRBD2. This CDR3 has 16 amino acids. Germline loops: CDR1 SNHLY, CDR2 FYNNEI. V was clipped by 2 bases and J by 2 bases; unmatched bases: 5. The DNA for the CDR3 is TGTGCCAGCAGTGAAAGGGTAGCGGGAGTCACAGATACGCAGTATTTT. This encodes CASSERVAGVTDTQYF.

The chain joins TRBV9 to TRBJ1-1; tentative D call: TRBD1 (5 bases). This CDR3 has 17 residues. Germline V gives CDR1 SGDLS, CDR2 YYNGEE. V gave up 0 bases and J gave up 0 bases, with 15 bases separating them. For the CDR3, the DNA is TGTGCCAGCAGCGTAGGCCCAGGGATATTAATGAACACTGAAGCTTTCTTT. Translation: CASSVGPGILMNTEAFF.

This chain connects TRBV4-3 to TRBJ1-2; D is undetermined. The CDR3 is 14 amino acids. V dropped 0 bases and J dropped 4 bases, with 9 bases sitting between them. The V gene's germline CDR1 is LGHNA and CDR2 YSLEER. CDR3 sequence (DNA): TGCGCCAGCAGCCAAGATTACAGTCCCTATGGCTACACCTTC. It specifies CASSQDYSPYGYTF.

This rearrangement joins TRBV7-9 to TRBJ2-7, with 7 bases matching TRBD1. The ends lost 2 bases at V and 3 bases at J; junction bases unmatched: 4. Germline V gene lookup returns CDR1 SEHNR and CDR2 FQNEAQ (reference sequence). The CDR3 extends over 14 amino acids. CDR3 in DNA: TGTGCCAGCAGCTTACAGGGGGTTGTCTACGAGCAGTACTTC. It specifies CASSLQGVVYEQYF. The full variable domain, with the rest looked up from reference TRBV7-9 and TRBJ2-7, is DTGVSQNPRHKITKRGQNVTFRCDPISEHNRLYWYRQTLGQGPEFLTYFQNEAQLEKSRLLSDRFSAERPKGSFSTLEIQRTEQGDSAMYLCASSLQGVVYEQYFGPGTRLTVT.

The chain recombines TRBV7-9 with TRBJ2-3; D perhaps matches TRBD2 (6 bases). CDR3 length equals 17 residues. Deletions cut 4 bases from V and 3 bases from J, with 20 bases between. The germline CDR1 and CDR2 sequences are SEHNR and FQNEAQ (reference sequence). The chain's CDR3 is CASSSRLVGGRTDTQYF. CDR3 coding DNA: TGTGCCAGCAGCTCCCGCCTGGTTGGGGGGAGGACAGATACGCAGTATTTT. Supplemented by reference TRBV7-9 and TRBJ2-3, the full variable domain reads DTGVSQNPRHKITKRGQNVTFRCDPISEHNRLYWYRQTLGQGPEFLTYFQNEAQLEKSRLLSDRFSAERPKGSFSTLEIQRTEQGDSAMYLCASSSRLVGGRTDTQYFGPGTRLTVL.

This clonotype was counted a few times. V is TRBV29-1 and J is TRBJ1-2; 7 bases are a match to TRBD1. Germline CDR1 reads SQVTM; CDR2 reads ANQGSEA. V trimming: 7 bases; J trimming: 7 bases; junction bases outside the gene matches: 12. The CDR3 consists of 13 residues. The CDR3 loop reads CSADLAGGGGYTF. DNA of the CDR3: TGCAGCGCCGATCTAGCAGGGGGAGGTGGCTACACCTTC.

The rearrangement joins TRBV7-2 to TRBJ2-3; 7 bases align to TRBD1. V was pared by 7 bases and J by 2 bases, with 6 bases of the junction left unmatched. The CDR3 consists of 14 residues. Germline CDR1 is SGHTA and CDR2 is FQGNSA. CDR3 residues: CASIRDRDTDTQYF. The DNA of the CDR3 is TGTGCCAGCATAAGGGACAGAGACACAGATACGCAGTATTTT.

This clonotype was picked up a small number of times. The chain couples TRBV3-1 to TRBJ2-1, with TRBD1 matching over 10 bases. Trimming removed 4 bases from V and 2 bases from J; junction bases left unmatched: 2. Germline-derived CDR1 and CDR2 are LGHDT and YNNKEL (reference sequence). The CDR3 runs to 15 residues. The CDR3 nucleotides are TGTGCCAGCAGCCGAGACAGGGGGCCCTACAATGAGCAGTTCTTC. Residues: CASSRDRGPYNEQFF.

With respect to this clonotype: This sequence may be a read error, since a much larger clone differs from it by one base. The chain has TRBV7-9 and TRBJ2-5; 7 positions agree with TRBD1. Trimming at V came to 10 bases and at J to 11 bases, leaving 22 bases not matched to a gene. There are 15 residues in the CDR3. CDR1 is SEHNR, CDR2 FQNEAQ, per germline (reference sequence). For the CDR3, the DNA is TGTGCCACCTCGACTATGCCCGACCAGGGGGATGAGCAGTACTTC. Translating gives CATSTMPDQGDEQYF.